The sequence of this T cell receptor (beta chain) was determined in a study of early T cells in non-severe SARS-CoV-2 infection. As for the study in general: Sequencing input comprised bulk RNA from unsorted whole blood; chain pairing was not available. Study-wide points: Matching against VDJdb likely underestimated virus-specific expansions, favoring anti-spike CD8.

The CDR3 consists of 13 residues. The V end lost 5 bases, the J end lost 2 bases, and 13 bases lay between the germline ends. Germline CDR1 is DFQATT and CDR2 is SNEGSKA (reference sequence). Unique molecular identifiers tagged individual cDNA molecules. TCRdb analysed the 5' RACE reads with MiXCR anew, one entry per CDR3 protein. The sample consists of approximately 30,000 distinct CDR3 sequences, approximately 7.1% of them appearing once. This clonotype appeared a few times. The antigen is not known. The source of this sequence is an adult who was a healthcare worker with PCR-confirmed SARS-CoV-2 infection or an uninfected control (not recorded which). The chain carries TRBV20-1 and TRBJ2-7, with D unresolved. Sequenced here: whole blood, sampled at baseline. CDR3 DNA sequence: TGCAGTGCTTGGTCTAGTACCGCCTACGAGCAGTACTTC. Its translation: CSAWSSTAYEQYF.